The sequence of this TCR beta chain was determined in a study of blood T cell repertoires in COVID-19 (dated by TCRdb to 2019 to 2021). Turning to the overall study: Samples from collaborators originated in the United States, Italy and Spain and spanned both the acute and convalescent phases of COVID-19. The material from the prospective study consisted of cDNA or gDNA derived from T cells, B-cell-depleted T cells, or PBMCs. The dataset comprised deeply sampled blood TCRbeta repertoires from subjects exposed to, actively infected with, or recovered from COVID-19. A freely available public database, intended as a resource for researchers studying the immune response to SARS-CoV-2, is where the repertoires were released. The samples were drawn from two sources: the first 160 participants of the ongoing ImmuneRACE study, and over 950 subjects contributed by 6 global collaborators. Sample metadata almost always included a de-identified subject ID, COVID-19 status, age in years and sex. HLA class I and class II types, where available, came from metadata supplied by the sample provider rather than from assay-based typing.

Each collaborating institution followed its own protocols to collect whole blood in K2EDTA tubes. For TCRbeta analysis, collaborators shipped samples as frozen whole blood, isolated PBMCs, or DNA extracted from either of those sample types. The immunoSEQ Assay, a bias-controlled multiplex PCR, was used to amplify TCRbeta CDR3 regions from genomic DNA. The study's own analysis went as follows. Within the assay, amplification of reference gene primers was used to estimate how many nucleated cells each sample contained. To quantify the absolute abundance of each unique TCRbeta CDR3 rearrangement, sequence reads were collapsed and filtered. Productive Simpson clonality was computed per sample as the square root of Simpson's diversity index over productive rearrangements. The immuneACCESS repertoire file appears here via TCRdb, limited to in-frame rearrangements. These files lack a portion of the clones; in checked studies, under half of the deficit traces to unresolved V genes, and the cause of the others is not known. V and J calls and clone size are given by that table; D and trimming were obtained from the DNA. This sample holds more than 250,000 clones; roughly 83% were observed only once. The ten largest clones add up to about 1.7% of the sample.

Notes on this clone: No antigen is known for it. Per-base quality was not reported, and no clone a single base away is much larger than it.

Beyond this particular receptor, the publication reports: Clinical and demographic metadata were provided uncurated, with the amount varying by source and participant.

Sequenced: peripheral blood. The receptor was derived from a woman aged 50 to 60 with acute or convalescent COVID-19.

The sequenced DNA: TGCGCCAGCAGCGTCGGACAGGTGGAGGTTGAAGCTTTCTTT. The encoded protein is CASSVGQVEVEAFF. In this chain, TRBV5-1 is recombined with TRBJ1-1; 7 bases in the middle match TRBD1. CDR1 SGHRS and CDR2 YFSETQ were looked up in the germline V gene. Including cysteine and phenylalanine, the CDR3 has 14 amino acids. Of the read, only the CDR3 DNA is kept; its 42 bases are in frame from base 1. V trim: 4 bases; J trim: 7 bases; unmatched bases: 10.